This note documents a single T cell receptor beta chain sequence. It lacks a known antigen. Base qualities are not provided; no much larger clone lies one nucleotide away. These data are taken from a study of T cell changes during pregnancy in multiple sclerosis (dated by TCRdb to the late 2010s). Study-level background: The study looked at changes in the T cell repertoire across pregnancy in women with multiple sclerosis.

The method behind the library was the immunoSEQ multiplex PCR assay. TCRdb took over this immuneACCESS table, retaining in-frame rearrangements with V and J assigned. Such tables are incomplete; in checked studies, under half of the missing clones stem from an unresolved V gene, and the remainder is unexplained. Here the sample has about 75,000 clones; approximately 95% occur a single time. 0.12% to 0.15% of the sample goes to the ten largest clones. The cysteine opens and the phenylalanine closes a CDR3 of 16 amino acids. Just CDR3 DNA is preserved here, 48 bases in frame from base 1. V has 0 bases trimmed and J has 9 bases trimmed; junction bases matching no gene number 11. From a lookup of the germline V gene, CDR1 and CDR2 are SGHDN and FVKESK.

The source is a female donor with multiple sclerosis, enrolled in a pregnancy study. The specimen comprised CD4+ T cells from peripheral blood mononuclear cells, sampled after pregnancy. The chain is assembled from TRBV14 and TRBJ2-1; a stretch of 7 junction bases matches TRBD2. The sequenced DNA: TGTGCCAGCAGCCAAGACCCCGGGACCCCGGGGGGTGAGCAGTTCTTC. The resulting protein is CASSQDPGTPGGEQFF.